The 8 T cell receptor beta chains in this list originate from one sample, sequenced in a study of post-analysis software for immune sequencing data. Unique molecular identifiers were built into the TCR beta cDNA libraries. TCRdb called the PCR reads again in MiXCR, with one record for every CDR3 protein. The data contain about 680,000 distinct CDR3 sequences, 55% to 60% of them singletons. The study's findings and limits: With TRBV5-6, TRBV5-1 and TRBV20-1 included, about five TRBV segments were more frequent in patients than in controls.

No cognate antigen is known for these TCRs. Sequenced material: blood. These receptors originate from a girl aged 2-10 years with multiple sclerosis.

The chain uses TRBV15 and TRBJ1-2, with a possible D match to TRBD1 (5 bases). V lost 5 bases, J lost 8 bases, and 21 bases lay in between. Germline V gene lookup returns CDR1 LNHNV and CDR2 YYDKDF (reference sequence). The CDR3 has 15 amino acids. The CDR3 DNA reads TGTGCCACCAGCCCCCGTACACTGGGGGATCCCGGCTACACCTTC. Translating it yields CATSPRTLGDPGYTF.

The genes are TRBV7-9 and TRBJ2-5; D is ambiguous. This CDR3 has 15 residues. The germline V gene encodes CDR1 SEHNR and CDR2 FQNEAQ (reference sequence). Trimming cost V 1 base and J 1 base, with 10 bases left between them. Written as DNA, the CDR3 is TGTGCCAGCAGCTTAGGTTTTGGACCCCAAGAGACCCAGTACTTC. Its translation is CASSLGFGPQETQYF.

The V and J genes are TRBV7-2 and TRBJ2-5; D not resolved. V was shortened by 2 bases and J by 2 bases, with 6 bases between the two germline ends. CDR1 and CDR2 (germline): SGHTA, FQGNSA. The CDR3 has 13 amino acids. This chain's CDR3 is CASSLTRQETQYF. The CDR3 nucleotides are TGTGCCAGCAGCTTAACAAGACAAGAGACCCAGTACTTC.

This clonotype has just a few counts. The CDR3 region is CASVRSGGGDTQYF. CDR3 bases: TGCGCCAGCGTCCGGTCCGGGGGCGGGGATACGCAGTATTTT. The chain couples TRBV5-1 to TRBJ2-3; D might be TRBD1 or TRBD2, each matching 6 bases. CDR3 length: 14 amino acids. Germline loops: CDR1 SGHRS, CDR2 YFSETQ. Trimming stripped 7 bases from V and 6 bases from J, with 18 bases between.

The CDR3, as DNA: TGCAGTGCTAGAGATCAGGTTCACGGCAATGAGCAGTTCTTC. This codes for CSARDQVHGNEQFF. The V and J genes are TRBV20-1 and TRBJ2-1; D not certain. V shed 0 bases and J shed 6 bases, with 12 bases lying between them. Germline V gives CDR1 DFQATT, CDR2 SNEGSKA (reference sequence). CDR3 size: 14 residues.

This clonotype was seen only once. The chain uses TRBV4-1 and TRBJ1-1; no clear D. Germline V gene sequence: CDR1 MGHRA, CDR2 YSYEKL. CDR3 length equals 15 residues. The germline V and J ends were trimmed by 4 bases and 0 bases, with 12 bases remaining between them. The CDR3 is CASSLEDGVNTEAFF. In DNA form, the CDR3 reads TGCGCCAGCAGCCTAGAGGACGGAGTGAACACTGAAGCTTTCTTT.

The genes are TRBV12-3 or TRBV12-4 and TRBJ2-3; TRBD2 might be the D (5 bases). The V end lost 6 bases, the J end lost 1 base, and 11 bases lay between the germline ends. The CDR3 has 14 amino acids. Here the CDR3 DNA reads TGTGCCAGCAGAAGCGGTGGGGGCACAGATACGCAGTATTTT. Protein sequence: CASRSGGGTDTQYF.

The rearrangement uses TRBV27 and TRBJ2-1; 12 positions match TRBD2. Germline V lookup: CDR1 MNHEY, CDR2 SMNVEV (reference sequence). The V and J ends lost 3 bases and 8 bases, in that order; junction bases with no gene match: 5. The CDR3 totals 15 residues. This CDR3 is CASSFSSGGAHEQFF. DNA for the CDR3: TGTGCCAGCAGTTTTTCTAGCGGGGGGGCTCATGAGCAGTTCTTC.